The clone carrying this T cell receptor beta chain has a count of ten or more. The data stem from a study of regulatory T cells in long-lasting Graves disease. Time point of the sample: newly diagnosed GD, antithyroid drugs for less than 3 months. There was RNA extracted from PBMCs, and the TCR library was made from it. CDR3-region Arm-PCR and iRepertoire HTBI primers produced the TCR beta libraries. TCRdb fed the multiplex PCR reads into MiXCR, producing one record per CDR3 protein. This table holds approximately 540,000 distinct CDR3 sequences, approximately 12% found once. The trim removed 0 bases at V and 2 bases at J, leaving 7 bases unmatched. The CDR3 has 16 amino acids. Looked up from germline, CDR1 is SGHAT and CDR2 is FQNNGV. These same data were also listed under a study on T cells in Graves' hyperthyroidism and ophthalmopathy. That investigation notes: Blood held most thyroid clonotypes expanded above 0.001 frequency.

The clonotype was recovered from a woman aged 30 to 39 with Graves disease. The V call is TRBV11-2, the J call TRBJ2-7; TRBD2 aligns across 7 bases. The input for sequencing was peripheral blood mononuclear cells (PBMCs), taken at new diagnosis, from a patient treated with antithyroid drugs. DNA of the CDR3: TGTGCCAGCAGCTTAGATGGGCTAGCGGAGACCTACGAGCAGTACTTC. Protein: CASSLDGLAETYEQYF. Filled out from reference TRBV11-2 and TRBJ2-7, the complete variable domain reads EAGVAQSPRYKIIEKRQSVAFWCNPISGHATLYWYQQILGQGPKLLIQFQNNGVVDDSQLPKDRFSAERLKGVDSTLKIQPAKLEDSAVYLCASSLDGLAETYEQYFGPGTRLTVT.